This TCR beta chain was retrieved from a study of human T cells and chemical hapten exposure. Regarding this clonotype: The antigen is undetermined.

Time point described: pre-sensitization, week 0. Treatment noted: therapeutic diphenylcyclopropenone sensitization with weekly scalp DPC. TCRdb fed the RACE reads into MiXCR, producing one record per CDR3 protein. The profile shows about 380,000 distinct CDR3 sequences, about 5.1% of them singletons. Study-wide results and caveats: Sensitizing to DPC left TCRs with a frequency above 1 in 1000 unaltered.

This specimen was whole blood, taken in connection with sensitization to the hapten diphenylcyclopropenone (DPC). This receptor was obtained from a woman between 45 and 60 years old with alopecia areata. Some clones in this sample may be carry-over from other donors' samples.

The CDR3 coding sequence is TGTGCCACCAGCCGGGACTCCCAAGAGACCCAGTACTTC. Residues: CATSRDSQETQYF. The chain employs TRBV24-1 and TRBJ2-5; D might be TRBD2 (6 bases). This CDR3 is built from 13 residues. Trimming removed 7 bases from V and 1 base from J, with 9 bases in between. Germline loops: CDR1 KGHDR, CDR2 SFDVKD.